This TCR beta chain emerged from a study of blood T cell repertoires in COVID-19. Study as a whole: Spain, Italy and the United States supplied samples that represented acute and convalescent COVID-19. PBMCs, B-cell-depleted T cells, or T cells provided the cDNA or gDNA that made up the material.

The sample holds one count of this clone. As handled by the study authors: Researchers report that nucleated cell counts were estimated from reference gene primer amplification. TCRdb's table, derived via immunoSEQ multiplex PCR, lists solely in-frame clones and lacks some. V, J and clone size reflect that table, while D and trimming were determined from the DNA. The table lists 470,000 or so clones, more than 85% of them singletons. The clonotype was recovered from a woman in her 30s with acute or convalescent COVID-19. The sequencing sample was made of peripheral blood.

As DNA, the CDR3 is TGCGCCAGCAGCTTGGTAGCGGGGAGCGAAAATGAGCAGTTCTTC. It specifies CASSLVAGSENEQFF. The chain links TRBV5-1 to TRBJ2-1; TRBD2 agrees at 8 bases. The CDR3 has 15 residues. Trimming at V came to 0 bases and at J to 7 bases, leaving 6 bases not matched to a gene. CDR1 and CDR2 from the germline V gene are SGHRS and YFSETQ. The variable domain in full, completed from reference TRBV5-1 and TRBJ2-1, reads KAGVTQTPRYLIKTRGQQVTLSCSPISGHRSVSWYQQTPGQGLQFLFEYFSETQRNKGNFPGRFSGRQFSNSRSEMNVSTLELGDSALYLCASSLVAGSENEQFFGPGTRLTVL.